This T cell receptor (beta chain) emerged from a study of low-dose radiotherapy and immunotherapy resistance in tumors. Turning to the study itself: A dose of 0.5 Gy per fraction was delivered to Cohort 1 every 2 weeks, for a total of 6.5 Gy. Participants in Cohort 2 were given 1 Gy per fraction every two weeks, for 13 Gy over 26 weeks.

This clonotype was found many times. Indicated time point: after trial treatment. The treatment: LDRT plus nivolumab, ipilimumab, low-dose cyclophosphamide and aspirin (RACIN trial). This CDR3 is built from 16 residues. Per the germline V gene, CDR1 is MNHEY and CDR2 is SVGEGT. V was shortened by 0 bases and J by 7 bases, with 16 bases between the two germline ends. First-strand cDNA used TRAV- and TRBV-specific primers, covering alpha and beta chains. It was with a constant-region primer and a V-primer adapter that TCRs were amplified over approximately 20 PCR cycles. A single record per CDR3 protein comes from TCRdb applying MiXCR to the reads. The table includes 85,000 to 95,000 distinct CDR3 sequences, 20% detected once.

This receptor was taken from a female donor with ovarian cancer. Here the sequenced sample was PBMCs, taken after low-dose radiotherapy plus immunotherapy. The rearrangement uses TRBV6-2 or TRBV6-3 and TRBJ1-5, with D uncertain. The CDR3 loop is CASSYSMTQRRQPQHF. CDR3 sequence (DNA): TGTGCCAGCAGTTACTCGATGACCCAAAGGAGGCAGCCCCAGCATTTT.